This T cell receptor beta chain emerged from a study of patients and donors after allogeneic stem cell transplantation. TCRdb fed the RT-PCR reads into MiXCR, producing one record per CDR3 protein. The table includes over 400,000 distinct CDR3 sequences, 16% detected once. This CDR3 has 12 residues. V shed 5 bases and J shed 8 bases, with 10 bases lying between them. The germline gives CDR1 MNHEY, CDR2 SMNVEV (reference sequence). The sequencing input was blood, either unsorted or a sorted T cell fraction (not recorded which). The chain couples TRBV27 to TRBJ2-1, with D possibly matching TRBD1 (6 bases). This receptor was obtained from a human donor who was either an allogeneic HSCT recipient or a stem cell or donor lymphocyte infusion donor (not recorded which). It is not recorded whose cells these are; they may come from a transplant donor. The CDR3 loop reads CASSTGRHEQFF. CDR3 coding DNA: TGTGCCAGCAGTACAGGGAGACATGAGCAGTTCTTC.